This passage covers 29 T cell receptor beta chains from one sample sequenced in a study of blood T cell repertoires in COVID-19. Sequencing used immunoSEQ multiplex PCR; TCRdb keeps in-frame clones, though not all of them. The sample has a few hundred thousand clones, around 84% seen once; the top ten hold roughly 1.4%. The material sequenced was peripheral blood. Receptor source: a woman aged 40 to 50 who had recovered from COVID-19.

This chain joins TRBV7-9 and TRBJ2-7, with D tentatively TRBD2 (5 bases). The CDR3 sequence is 17 residues long. V lost 4 bases and J 4 bases, leaving 23 bases between the germline ends. The germline V gene has CDR1 SEHNR and CDR2 FQNEAQ (reference sequence). The CDR3 nucleotides are TGTGCCAGCAGCTCTGTAGCACCCGGGATGTCATTATACGAGCAGTACTTC. This codes for CASSSVAPGMSLYEQYF.

V is TRBV3-1 (or the pseudogene TRBV3-2) and J is TRBJ2-1; possible D gene TRBD1, 5 bases. Germline values: CDR1 LGHDT, CDR2 YNNKEL (reference sequence). V was cut by 4 bases and J by 5 bases, with 9 bases left in between. The length of the CDR3 is 13 residues. In DNA form, the CDR3 reads TGTGCCAGCAGCCTCCGACAGCACAATGAGCAGTTCTTC. Its translation is CASSLRQHNEQFF.

This chain connects TRBV30 to TRBJ2-1; 12 positions agree with TRBD2. Germline CDR1 GTSNPN, CDR2 SVGIG (reference sequence). Losses at the gene ends were 5 bases for V and 8 bases for J; bases not matched to a gene: 10. The CDR3 sequence is 15 residues long. The CDR3 DNA reads TGTGCCTGGGAAAATAGGACTAGCGGGGTGGATGAGCAGTTCTTC. It is translated as CAWENRTSGVDEQFF.

This clone has only a few counts. The chain has TRBV5-1 and TRBJ1-2, with 7 positions matching TRBD1. The V segment lost 4 bases and the J segment 4 bases; nucleotides outside the gene matches: 10. The CDR3 length is 15 residues. Looked up from germline, CDR1 is SGHRS and CDR2 is YFSETQ. The CDR3 DNA reads as TGCGCCAGCAGCCAACCGAACAGGGGAGGCTATGGCTACACCTTC. Protein: CASSQPNRGGYGYTF.

The chain carries TRBV24-1 and TRBJ2-2; possibly TRBD2 for D (6 bases). The length of the CDR3 is 15 residues. V was pared by 3 bases and J by 7 bases, with 14 bases between. Germline CDR1 is KGHDR and CDR2 is SFDVKD. The CDR3 region is CATSDPRLVGGELFF. CDR3 DNA sequence: TGTGCCACCAGTGATCCGCGACTAGTCGGCGGGGAGCTGTTTTTT.

The chain carries TRBV6-4 and TRBJ1-5; D is uncertain. CDR1 is MRHNA, CDR2 SNTAGT, per germline. Trimming pared 3 bases from V and 4 bases from J, leaving 7 bases between. The CDR3 consists of 13 residues. The CDR3 here is CASSEQENQPQHF. The CDR3 region has the DNA TGTGCCAGCAGTGAGCAGGAAAATCAGCCCCAGCATTTT.

The chain carries TRBV9 and TRBJ1-3, with D perhaps matching TRBD1 (5 bases). Between the trimmed V and J ends, which lost 4 bases and 0 bases, there was a span of 11 bases. The CDR3 consists of 15 residues. CDR1 and CDR2 from the germline V gene are SGDLS and YYNGEE. CDR3 loop: CASSPQTVSGNTIYF. CDR3 sequence (DNA): TGTGCCAGCAGCCCTCAGACAGTCTCTGGAAACACCATATATTTT.

V usage is TRBV5-1 and J usage is TRBJ2-5; 9 bases map to TRBD1. The CDR3 has 15 amino acids. Looked up from germline, CDR1 is SGHRS and CDR2 is YFSETQ. V dropped 0 bases and J dropped 4; count of bases not matched to a gene: 4. CDR3 bases: TGCGCCAGCAGCTTGGACAGGGGGCTAGTAGAGACCCAGTACTTC. It encodes CASSLDRGLVETQYF.

The chain uses TRBV7-2 and TRBJ2-1; 7 bases agree with TRBD1. The CDR3 spans 16 residues. CDR1 is SGHTA, CDR2 FQGNSA, per germline. With V trimmed by 3 bases and J by 4 bases, 9 bases remained unmatched. The CDR3 sequence: CASSLAGTDLYNEQFF. The CDR3 nucleotides are TGTGCCAGCAGCTTGGCCGGGACAGATCTATACAATGAGCAGTTCTTC.

This chain connects TRBV19 to TRBJ1-1, with D possibly TRBD1 on 5 matching bases. Germline CDR1 is LNHDA and CDR2 is SQIVND (reference sequence). The CDR3 totals 13 residues. V lost 6 bases, J lost 4 bases, and 12 bases lay in between. The CDR3 is CASSTVGGTEAFF. The CDR3, as DNA: TGTGCCAGTAGCACGGTGGGGGGCACTGAAGCTTTCTTT.

This chain links TRBV6-6 with TRBJ1-2; D perhaps matches TRBD1 (6 bases). The CDR3 has 15 amino acids. Germline assignment: CDR1 MNHNY and CDR2 SVGAGI (reference sequence). V was pared by 5 bases and J by 0 bases, with 13 bases between. CDR3 sequence: CASSPLRTANYGYTF. The CDR3 nucleotides read TGTGCCAGCAGTCCCCTACGGACAGCTAACTATGGCTACACCTTC.

The chain combines TRBV7-9 with TRBJ1-1, with TRBD1 identical over 7 bases. The V gene end was trimmed by 10 bases and the J gene end by 2 bases; junction bases not matched to a gene: 10. Looked up from germline, CDR1 is SEHNR and CDR2 is FQNEAQ (reference sequence). The CDR3 totals 14 residues. The CDR3 sequence: CANDAGQQNTEAFF. The CDR3 nucleotides read TGTGCCAACGATGCGGGACAGCAAAACACTGAAGCTTTCTTT.

A note on this clone: Other DNA sequences of this sample code for an identical CDR3. The chain's CDR3 is CASSPGQGHGYTF. The DNA of the CDR3 is TGTGCCAGCAGTCCGGGACAGGGGCATGGCTACACCTTC. This chain links TRBV6-5 with TRBJ1-2; 10 positions match TRBD1. V shed 5 bases and J 6 bases; nucleotides not matched to a gene: 3. CDR3 length: 13 amino acids. From germline, CDR1 is MNHEY and CDR2 SVGAGI.

J is TRBJ2-6 and V is TRBV5-1, with a tentative D call TRBD1 (6 bases). Trimming stripped 0 bases from V and 0 bases from J, with 7 bases between. The length of the CDR3 is 16 residues. From germline, CDR1 is SGHRS and CDR2 YFSETQ. CDR3 in DNA: TGCGCCAGCAGCTTGGTAGGGGGCTCTGGGGCCAACGTCCTGACTTTC. Translated, it gives CASSLVGGSGANVLTF.

The V and J genes are TRBV28 and TRBJ2-7; 7 bases fit TRBD2. CDR3 size: 12 residues. J lost 4 bases, V lost 7 bases, and 4 bases had no gene match. Looked up from germline, CDR1 is MDHEN and CDR2 is SYDVKM. The CDR3 DNA sequence: TGTGCCAGCACGGGGGAGGGGTACGAGCAGTACTTC. Translating it yields CASTGEGYEQYF.

This clone was recorded a few times. The genes are TRBV5-1 and TRBJ2-1; 12 bases are a match to TRBD2. The CDR3 is 15 residues long. V was pared by 5 bases and J by 8 bases, with 8 bases of the junction left unmatched. From germline, CDR1 is SGHRS and CDR2 YFSETQ. This CDR3 reads CASRGMTSGGDEQFF. In DNA form, the CDR3 reads TGCGCCAGCAGGGGAATGACTAGCGGGGGCGATGAGCAGTTCTTC. The full variable domain, with the rest looked up from reference TRBV5-1 and TRBJ2-1, is KAGVTQTPRYLIKTRGQQVTLSCSPISGHRSVSWYQQTPGQGLQFLFEYFSETQRNKGNFPGRFSGRQFSNSRSEMNVSTLELGDSALYLCASRGMTSGGDEQFFGPGTRLTVL.

This sequence joins TRBV30 and TRBJ1-2; TRBD1 agrees at 7 bases. Trimming removed 5 bases from V and 4 bases from J; junction bases left unmatched: 13. The CDR3 length is 15 residues. In germline, CDR1 is GTSNPN, CDR2 SVGIG (reference sequence). The CDR3 region has the DNA TGTGCCTGGGAGCCTGGGACAGCGTACCCCTATGGCTACACCTTC. This encodes CAWEPGTAYPYGYTF.

This chain uses TRBV7-9 with TRBJ2-1, with 9 nucleotides matching TRBD1. In germline, CDR1 is SEHNR, CDR2 FQNEAQ (reference sequence). V trimming: 1 base; J trimming: 8 bases; junction bases outside the gene matches: 6. The CDR3 extends over 15 amino acids. CDR3 region: CASSLGDRDQDEQFF. The CDR3 DNA follows: TGTGCCAGCAGCTTAGGGGACAGGGACCAGGATGAGCAGTTCTTC. The full variable domain, with the rest looked up from reference TRBV7-9 and TRBJ2-1, is DTGVSQNPRHKITKRGQNVTFRCDPISEHNRLYWYRQTLGQGPEFLTYFQNEAQLEKSRLLSDRFSAERPKGSFSTLEIQRTEQGDSAMYLCASSLGDRDQDEQFFGPGTRLTVL.

This sequence joins TRBV9 and TRBJ2-7; TRBD2 matches 9 bases. The CDR3 is 15 residues long. Germline V CDR1 and CDR2: SGDLS, YYNGEE. Losses at the gene ends were 0 bases for V and 2 bases for J; bases not matched to a gene: 3. CDR3 region: CASSVDLAGPYEQYF. For the CDR3, the DNA is TGTGCCAGCAGCGTAGACCTAGCGGGGCCCTACGAGCAGTACTTC.

The rearrangement joins TRBV12-5 to TRBJ2-5; TRBD1 agrees at 7 bases. V was clipped by 6 bases and J by 4 bases; unmatched bases: 8. The CDR3 length is 14 residues. Germline CDR1 reads LGHNT; CDR2 reads FRNRAP. CDR3 residues: CASGLGTAGETQYF. The CDR3 DNA reads as TGTGCTAGTGGGCTCGGGACAGCAGGAGAGACCCAGTACTTC.

CDR3 sequence reads: CAISTATSGLQETQYF. In DNA form, the CDR3 reads TGTGCCATCAGTACGGCGACTAGCGGGCTCCAAGAGACCCAGTACTTC. The chain uses TRBV10-3 and TRBJ2-5, with 10 bases that match TRBD2. The germline V gene has CDR1 ENHRY and CDR2 SYGVKD. The CDR3 sequence is 16 residues long. V lost 5 bases, J lost 1 base, and 7 bases stayed unmatched.

Notes on this clone: In the same sample, other DNA sequences code for this CDR3. V and J are TRBV3-1 (or the pseudogene TRBV3-2) and TRBJ2-3; no firm D call. This CDR3 has 13 residues. V gave up 4 bases and J gave up 1 base, with 6 bases separating them. Germline V gene lookup returns CDR1 LGHDT and CDR2 YNNKEL (reference sequence). In DNA form, the CDR3 reads TGTGCCAGCAGCCTTTCTGGCACAGATACGCAGTATTTT. Encoded protein: CASSLSGTDTQYF.

V gene TRBV27 combines with J gene TRBJ1-6; TRBD1 matches at 10 bases. Per the germline V gene, CDR1 is MNHEY and CDR2 is SMNVEV (reference sequence). CDR3 size: 14 residues. Trimming cost V 7 bases and J 6 bases; bases outside gene matches: 3. The CDR3 DNA sequence: TGTGCCAGCAAGACAGGGGGCTTTAATTCACCCCTCCACTTT. It is translated as CASKTGGFNSPLHF.

The chain couples TRBV6-5 to TRBJ2-7; D might be TRBD1 (6 bases). V dropped 6 bases and J dropped 2 bases, with 14 bases sitting between them. The length of the CDR3 is 14 residues. Germline CDR1 and CDR2: MNHEY and SVGAGI. The CDR3 sequence is CASSRDRSTYEQYF. The CDR3 DNA follows: TGTGCCAGCAGCCGCGACAGGTCCACCTACGAGCAGTACTTC.

The CDR3 loop is CASSLPGQAGPDTQYF. CDR3 nucleotides: TGTGCCAGCAGCTTACCGGGACAGGCAGGGCCAGATACGCAGTATTTT. The rearrangement uses TRBV5-4 and TRBJ2-3; 8 bases agree with TRBD1. Germline V lookup: CDR1 SGHNT, CDR2 YYREEE (reference sequence). After removal of 2 bases from V and 4 bases from J, the junction contained 9 bases not matched to a gene. The CDR3 is 16 amino acids.

The V call is TRBV6-5, the J call TRBJ2-5; D perhaps matches TRBD1 (6 bases). The CDR3 runs to 14 residues. With 5 bases removed from V and 5 bases from J, the gap between germline ends came to 15 bases. Germline CDR1 reads MNHEY; CDR2 reads SVGAGI. The CDR3 loop is CASSSRGDGETQYF. CDR3 DNA sequence: TGTGCCAGCAGTAGCAGGGGTGACGGGGAGACCCAGTACTTC.

This clone turned up a few times. V and J are TRBV19 and TRBJ2-5; 7 bases are shared with TRBD1. The CDR3 has 14 residues. After removal of 9 bases from V and 7 bases from J, the junction contained 14 bases not matched to a gene. Per germline, CDR1 LNHDA and CDR2 SQIVND (reference sequence). CDR3 sequence reads: CASQSGQELSTQYF. CDR3 nucleotides: TGTGCCAGCCAATCCGGACAGGAGCTTTCGACCCAGTACTTC.

This clone was detected once. The chain uses TRBV12-3 or TRBV12-4 and TRBJ1-5; tentatively, D is TRBD1 (5 bases). The ends were cut back, 8 bases at V and 2 bases at J, with 7 bases in the middle. This CDR3 is 12 amino acids long. The CDR3 loop reads CASGGGNQPQHF. The CDR3 nucleotides read TGTGCCAGCGGGGGGGGCAATCAGCCCCAGCATTTT.

This chain links TRBV7-2 with TRBJ2-7; the match to TRBD2 covers 11 bases. V lost 6 bases to trimming and J lost 4 bases; unmatched junction nucleotides: 8. Germline assignment: CDR1 SGHTA and CDR2 FQGNSA. The CDR3 runs 15 residues. The CDR3 DNA sequence: TGTGCCAGCAGGTTGGGTGGACTAGCGGGTTACGAGCAGTACTTC. Translating gives CASRLGGLAGYEQYF.